A selection of T cell receptor beta chains follows, all from one sample in a study of shared clonotypes between healthy human individuals. Only in-frame clones appear in the TCRdb table, and some are missing; sequencing was by immunoSEQ multiplex PCR. The data contain around 500,000 clones, roughly 80% of them singletons. Sequencing was carried out using PBMCs. The receptor source for this set is a woman aged 40 to 50 in good health. Some clones in this sample may be carry-over from other donors' samples. CDR3s include the opening cysteine and the closing phenylalanine or tryptophan. Fields, in order: V gene, clone size, CDR3 protein. Size is omitted from some rows. Given values are once, few, many or a class for expanded clones.

V: TRBV5-4; size: -; CDR3: CASRSGQETQYF
V: TRBV15; size: -; CDR3: CATSREHGTSGSYEQYF
V: TRBV5-1; size: -; CDR3: CASSLAWETQYF
V: TRBV30; size: once; CDR3: CAWSVQGNQETQYF
V: TRBV7-2; size: -; CDR3: CASSLAPSGNREQYF
V: TRBV7-6; size: -; CDR3: CASTRLAATNTGELFF
V: TRBV6-1; size: -; CDR3: CASIGVRSSEETQYF
V: TRBV19; size: -; CDR3: CASSPRVGLATETQYF
V: TRBV28; size: -; CDR3: CASSLGYETQYF
V: TRBV7-9; size: -; CDR3: CATDDPDGAMGYEQYF
V: TRBV5-4; size: -; CDR3: CASSPPGGNLYEQYF
V: TRBV29-1; size: few; CDR3: CSVARGGEAFF
V: TRBV30; size: -; CDR3: CAWSVTEVRGYTF
V: TRBV7-3; size: -; CDR3: CASSPWQGGTGNEQFF
V: TRBV29-1; size: few; CDR3: CSVESSYGYTF
V: TRBV7-9; size: -; CDR3: CASRSDTRTGELFF
V: TRBV7-3; size: -; CDR3: CASSLTGNTDTQYF
V: TRBV5-1; size: -; CDR3: CASSRGLAGARSYEQYF
V: TRBV6-5; size: -; CDR3: CASSYSGLTEAFF
V: TRBV6-5; size: -; CDR3: CASSYSRLAGSEQYF
V: TRBV18; size: -; CDR3: CASSPSGAEAFF
V: TRBV27; size: -; CDR3: CASSGPGTNTDTQYF
V: TRBV18; size: -; CDR3: CASSPRGMEPQHF
V: TRBV7-9; size: many; CDR3: CASSLVGQGDEKLFF
V: TRBV7-9; size: -; CDR3: CASSLPPTGELFF
V: TRBV28; size: -; CDR3: CASRPLISGRSYEQYF
V: TRBV28; size: few; CDR3: CAGVDRLTEAFF
V: TRBV11-2; size: -; CDR3: CASLLWEASGSYEQYF
V: TRBV7-2; size: few; CDR3: CASSFDSGSPYEQYF
V: TRBV10-3; size: -; CDR3: CAISGTGDSGANVLTF
V: TRBV6-6; size: once; CDR3: CASSYSPAGGGEKLFF
V: TRBV6-5; size: -; CDR3: CASRETGGPFLEQYF
V: TRBV5-1; size: few; CDR3: CASSLVVDRGLYEQYF
V: TRBV27; size: few; CDR3: CASSLSSGGTEAFF
V: TRBV1; size: -; CDR3: CTSSRHKQIIRWPYEQYF
V: TRBV7-3; size: -; CDR3: CASSSNPMGGQFF
V: TRBV5-1; size: -; CDR3: CASSTGTSGTDTQYF
V: TRBV4-1; size: -; CDR3: CASSQGGGPTEAFF
V: TRBV6-1; size: -; CDR3: CASGTSGSNEQYF
V: TRBV13; size: once; CDR3: CASSLLSPGLGDESYNEQFF